This T cell receptor beta chain comes out of a study of early T cells in non-severe SARS-CoV-2 infection. About the research overall: The study sequenced bulk RNA from unsorted whole blood, with chains unpaired.

Findings of the study overall: A preference for anti-spike CD8 responses marked VDJdb matching, which missed private and CD4 specificities.

V lost 1 base to trimming and J lost 3 bases, with 10 bases between them. The CDR3 is 14 residues long. Looked up from germline, CDR1 is MGHRA and CDR2 is YSYEKL. Each cDNA molecule carried a unique molecular identifier. TCRdb redid the calling of the 5' RACE reads with MiXCR, one entry per CDR3 protein. In the table there are around 77,000 distinct CDR3 sequences, 12% of which are singletons. With respect to this clonotype: Its antigen is still unknown.

The sequenced sample was whole blood, obtained at baseline. The gene calls are TRBV4-1 and TRBJ2-7; D gene uncertain. The clonotype was recovered from an adult who was a healthcare worker with PCR-confirmed SARS-CoV-2 infection or an uninfected control (not recorded which). The donor label of this sample is uncertain. CDR3 sequence reads: CASSQVLSSYEQYF. The DNA for the CDR3 is TGCGCCAGCAGCCAAGTCTTAAGTAGCTACGAGCAGTACTTC.